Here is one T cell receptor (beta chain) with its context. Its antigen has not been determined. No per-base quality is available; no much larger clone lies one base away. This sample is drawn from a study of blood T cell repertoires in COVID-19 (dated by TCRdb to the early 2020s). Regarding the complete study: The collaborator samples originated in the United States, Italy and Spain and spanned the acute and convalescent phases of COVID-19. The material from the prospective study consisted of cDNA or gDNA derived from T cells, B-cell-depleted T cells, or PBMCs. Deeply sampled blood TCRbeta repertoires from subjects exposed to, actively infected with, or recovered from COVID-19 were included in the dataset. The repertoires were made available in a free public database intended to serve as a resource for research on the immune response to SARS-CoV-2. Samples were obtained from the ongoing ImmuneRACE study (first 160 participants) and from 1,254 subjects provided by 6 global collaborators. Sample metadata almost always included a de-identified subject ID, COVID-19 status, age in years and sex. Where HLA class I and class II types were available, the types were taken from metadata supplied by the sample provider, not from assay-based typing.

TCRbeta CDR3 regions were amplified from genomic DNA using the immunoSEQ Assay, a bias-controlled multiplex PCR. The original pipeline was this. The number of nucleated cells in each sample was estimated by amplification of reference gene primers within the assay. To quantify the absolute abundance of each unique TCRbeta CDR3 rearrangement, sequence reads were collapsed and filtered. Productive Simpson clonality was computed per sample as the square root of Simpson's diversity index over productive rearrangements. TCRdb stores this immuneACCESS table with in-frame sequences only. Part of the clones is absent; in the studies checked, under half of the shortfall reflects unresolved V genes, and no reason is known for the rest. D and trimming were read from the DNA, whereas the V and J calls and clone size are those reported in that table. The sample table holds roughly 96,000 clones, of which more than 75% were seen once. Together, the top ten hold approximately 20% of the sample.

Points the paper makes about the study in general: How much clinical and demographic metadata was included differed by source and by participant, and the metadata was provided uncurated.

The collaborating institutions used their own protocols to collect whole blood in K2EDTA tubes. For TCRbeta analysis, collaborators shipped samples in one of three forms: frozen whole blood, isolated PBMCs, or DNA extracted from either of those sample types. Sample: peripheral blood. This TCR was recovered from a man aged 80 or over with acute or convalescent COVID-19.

The CDR3 amino acid sequence is: CATSDRGGSNYGYTF. The nucleotides are TGTGCCACCTCAGACAGGGGGGGGTCTAACTATGGCTACACCTTC. The sequence links TRBV19 to TRBJ1-2; the central 9 bases match TRBD1. From the germline V gene (reference sequence), CDR1 is LNHDA and CDR2 is SQIVND. Unmatched junction bases come to 9, with V trimmed by 10 bases and J by 0 bases. The CDR3 starts with the cysteine, ends with the phenylalanine, and has 15 residues. Only CDR3 DNA is held: 45 bases, read in frame from base 1.